This T cell receptor beta chain was identified during a study of shared clonotypes between healthy human individuals. Study findings and constraints: The donor pool, a small one, limited the genetic and exposure-history diversity represented.

Germline loops: CDR1 LNHDA, CDR2 SQIVND (reference sequence). The CDR3 is made up of 15 amino acids. V was trimmed by 5 bases and J by 6 bases, leaving 17 bases between them. Comments on this clone: What it binds is unknown.

For sorted subsets, 150 to 200 ng DNA per replicate equaled 33,000 or so T cell genomes. Clones were sequenced by immunoSEQ multiplex PCR, and TCRdb holds only the in-frame ones, with some missing. The table shows 2 million to 2.5 million clones, with 90% to 96% occurring only once. CD45RA+ naive and CD45RA-negative memory subsets were separated from CD4+ cells. The V and J genes are TRBV19 and TRBJ1-5; no clear D. What was sequenced was naive CD4+ T cells sorted from blood. Subset noted: CD45RA+ positively selected. This TCR was recovered from a man aged 18 to 30 in good health. The CDR3 DNA reads as TGTGCCAGTAGTTTTGGGCACGAAGGGAGTCAGCCCCAGCATTTT. This encodes CASSFGHEGSQPQHF.